This T cell receptor beta chain was obtained from a study of blood T cell repertoires in COVID-19. As for the study in general: Specimens from acute and convalescent COVID-19 originated in the United States, Italy and Spain. In each case, the material was cDNA or gDNA derived from T cells, B-cell-depleted T cells, or PBMCs.

In the source study's methods: Amplification with reference gene primers provided the estimates of nucleated cell counts. Produced via immunoSEQ multiplex PCR; TCRdb's table is partial and in-frame only. The D gene and trimming were derived from the DNA, and the V and J assignments and clone size from that table. The table lists roughly 120,000 clones, over 75% of them singletons, with roughly 1.6% in the top ten. The V gene end was trimmed by 4 bases and the J gene end by 2 bases; junction bases not matched to a gene: 5. Germline V CDR1 and CDR2: MNHEY, SVGAGI. This CDR3 spans 15 amino acids. The sample comprised peripheral blood. The chain links TRBV6-5 to TRBJ2-7; 10 bases match TRBD2. The TCR originated in a man aged 50-60 years with acute or convalescent COVID-19. CDR3 protein: CASSSVSGGTYEQYF. The CDR3 region has the DNA TGTGCCAGCAGTTCCGTTAGCGGGGGGACCTACGAGCAGTACTTC.